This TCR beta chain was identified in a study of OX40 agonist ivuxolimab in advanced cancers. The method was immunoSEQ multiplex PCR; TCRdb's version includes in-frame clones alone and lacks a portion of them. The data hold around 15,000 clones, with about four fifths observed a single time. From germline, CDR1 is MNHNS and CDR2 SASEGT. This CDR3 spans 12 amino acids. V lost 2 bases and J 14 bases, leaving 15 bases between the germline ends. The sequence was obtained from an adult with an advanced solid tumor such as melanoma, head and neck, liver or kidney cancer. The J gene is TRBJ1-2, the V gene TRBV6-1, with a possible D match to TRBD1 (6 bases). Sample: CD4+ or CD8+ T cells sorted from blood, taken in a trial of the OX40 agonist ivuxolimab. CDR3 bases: TGTGCCAGCAGTGAAACCTGGACAGAAAGGACCTTC. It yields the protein CASSETWTERTF.